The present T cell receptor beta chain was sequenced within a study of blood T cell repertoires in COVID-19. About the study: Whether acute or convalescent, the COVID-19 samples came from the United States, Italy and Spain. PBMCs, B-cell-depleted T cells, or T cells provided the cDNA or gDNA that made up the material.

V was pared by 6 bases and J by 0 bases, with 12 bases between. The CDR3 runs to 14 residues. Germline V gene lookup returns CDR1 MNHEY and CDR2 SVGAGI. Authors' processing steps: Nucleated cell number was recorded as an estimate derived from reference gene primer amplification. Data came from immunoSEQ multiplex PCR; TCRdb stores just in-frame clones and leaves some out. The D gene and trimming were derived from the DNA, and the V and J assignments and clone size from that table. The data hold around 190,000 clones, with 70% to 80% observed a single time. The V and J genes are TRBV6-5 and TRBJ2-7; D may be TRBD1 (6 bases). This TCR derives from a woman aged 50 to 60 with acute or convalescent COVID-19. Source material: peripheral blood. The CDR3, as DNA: TGTGCCAGCAGCTTGGACAGCGGCTCCTACGAGCAGTACTTC. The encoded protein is CASSLDSGSYEQYF.